One and the same sample provided the 10 T cell receptor beta chains below, sequenced in a study of CD8+ T cells in alopecia areata. Sequencing relied on a cDNA template that was reverse transcribed from extracted RNA. Only in-frame clones appear in the TCRdb table, and some are missing; sequencing was by immunoSEQ multiplex PCR. The table records about 110,000 clones, under 60% of them present only once. Input material: NKG2D-low CD8+ T cells sorted from blood. The receptors here all came from a human donor with alopecia areata.

In this sample, this clone turned up a few times. The gene calls are TRBV7-2 and TRBJ2-3, with 12 positions matching TRBD1. CDR3 length: 17 amino acids. J lost 4 bases, V lost 4 bases, and 9 bases had no gene match. Germline assignment: CDR1 SGHTA and CDR2 FQGNSA. In nucleotides, the CDR3 is TGTGCCAGCAGCTCTAGACTGGGACAGGGGGCTGCAGATACGCAGTATTTT. It translates to CASSSRLGQGAADTQYF.

This chain joins TRBV15 and TRBJ1-5; perhaps TRBD1 as D (5 bases). Germline CDR1 is LNHNV and CDR2 is YYDKDF (reference sequence). V lost 1 base, J lost 0 bases, and 7 bases lay in between. This CDR3 is 15 amino acids long. CDR3 in DNA: TGTGCCACCAGCAGAGCGGGGGATAGCAATCAGCCCCAGCATTTT. Protein: CATSRAGDSNQPQHF.

This rearrangement joins TRBV9 to TRBJ2-3, with TRBD2 matching over 7 bases. The CDR3 spans 15 residues. With 5 bases clipped from V and 2 bases from J, the junction kept 8 bases outside the gene matches. Germline CDR1 reads SGDLS; CDR2 reads YYNGEE. The CDR3 here is CASSEEAGFTDTQYF. CDR3 DNA: TGTGCCAGCAGTGAGGAAGCGGGATTCACAGATACGCAGTATTTT.

The rearrangement uses TRBV7-9 and TRBJ2-7, with 9 bases that match TRBD2. The ends lost 5 bases at V and 2 bases at J; junction bases unmatched: 4. Germline CDR1 SEHNR, CDR2 FQNEAQ (reference sequence). CDR3 length equals 14 residues. The CDR3 nucleotides read TGTGCCAGCAGCAGTAGCGGGAGAACCTACGAGCAGTACTTC. Protein sequence: CASSSSGRTYEQYF.

J is TRBJ2-5 and V is TRBV27; TRBD1 matches 7 bases. Germline CDR1 reads MNHEY; CDR2 reads SMNVEV (reference sequence). The CDR3 loop spans 14 amino acids. V was pared by 7 bases and J by 0 bases, with 5 bases of the junction left unmatched. The CDR3 sequence is CASTKQGNQETQYF. The CDR3 nucleotides are TGTGCCAGCACAAAACAGGGGAACCAAGAGACCCAGTACTTC.

The chain employs TRBV4-1 and TRBJ2-7, with a possible D match to TRBD1 (5 bases). Germline V lookup: CDR1 MGHRA, CDR2 YSYEKL. Trimming shortened V by 1 base and J by 2 bases, and 12 bases separated the two germline ends. The CDR3 totals 15 residues. CDR3 nucleotides: TGCGCCAGCAGCCAAGTAAACACAGGCACCTACGAGCAGTACTTC. As protein: CASSQVNTGTYEQYF.

This clone turned up a few times. The rearrangement joins TRBV29-1 to TRBJ2-3; 11 nucleotides match TRBD2. This CDR3 contains 14 residues. The junction had 6 bases not matched to a gene; V was cut back by 7 bases and J by 3 bases. Germline CDR1 is SQVTM and CDR2 is ANQGSEA. CDR3 DNA sequence: TGCAGCGCCGTACTAGCGGGAGCTACAGATACGCAGTATTTT. This translates into CSAVLAGATDTQYF.

The chain couples TRBV27 to TRBJ2-1; D ambiguous. The CDR3 has 11 residues. Trimming pared 6 bases from V and 10 bases from J, leaving 10 bases between. The germline V gene has CDR1 MNHEY and CDR2 SMNVEV (reference sequence). The CDR3 coding sequence is TGTGCCAGCAGAGAACTTGGGGAGCAGTTCTTC. As protein: CASRELGEQFF.

This chain joins TRBV4-1 and TRBJ2-1; tentative D call: TRBD2 (6 bases). The germline V gene encodes CDR1 MGHRA and CDR2 YSYEKL. The germline V and J ends were trimmed by 0 bases and 0 bases, with 9 bases remaining between them. The CDR3 contains 16 residues. The CDR3 is CASSQEPGSSYNEQFF. The CDR3 coding sequence is TGCGCCAGCAGCCAAGAACCCGGGAGCTCCTACAATGAGCAGTTCTTC.

This clone was counted between two and nine times. The chain employs TRBV7-9 and TRBJ2-1; D gene uncertain. V was clipped by 0 bases and J by 9 bases, with 12 bases between them. Germline V gene lookup returns CDR1 SEHNR and CDR2 FQNEAQ (reference sequence). This CDR3 has 14 residues. The CDR3 is CASSLAPSFGEQFF. CDR3 bases: TGTGCCAGCAGCTTAGCCCCCTCCTTTGGTGAGCAGTTCTTC.